This TCR beta chain came from a study of T cells in Graves' hyperthyroidism and ophthalmopathy. No progression to ophthalmopathy during 18 months of follow-up defined stable disease. A patient was excluded if there was uncontrolled infection, other autoimmune disease, pregnancy or lactation. This clonotype was observed many times. The target antigen is unknown. Study-level points and caveats: Classification by a 13 V-J model distinguished ophthalmopathy from stable hyperthyroidism. Most clonotypes that expanded in the thyroid above 0.001 also showed up in blood.

The investigators amplified TCR beta CDR3 regions from RNA transcripts. The HTBI primer set was used in a first-round RT-PCR of the TCR CDR3. One entry per CDR3 protein, called by TCRdb with MiXCR from the multiplex PCR reads. The repertoire includes roughly 710,000 distinct CDR3 sequences, around 40% of them detected once, and approximately 31% sits in the top ten. There are 15 residues in the CDR3. Germline V lookup: CDR1 SEHNR, CDR2 FQNEAQ (reference sequence). V was trimmed by 5 bases and J by 0 bases, leaving 14 bases between them. The chain is built from TRBV7-9 and TRBJ2-7, with D possibly matching TRBD1 (5 bases). Sequenced input: blood. This TCR came from a middle-aged woman with Graves' hyperthyroidism. The CDR3 coding sequence is TGTGCCAGCAGCGTTGAAACCGACAGCTCCTACGAGCAGTACTTC. Translating it yields CASSVETDSSYEQYF.